This is a list of T cell receptor beta chains from one sample in a study of vaccination and CD4 T cells after COVID-19. These receptors are not linked to any known antigen. A single record per CDR3 protein comes from TCRdb applying MiXCR to the PCR reads. This table has over 10,000 distinct CDR3 sequences, just under 75% appearing once. Specimen: CD4+ T cells from blood, cultured in vitro. Receptor source: a human donor who had recovered from COVID-19. CDR3s include the opening cysteine and the closing phenylalanine or tryptophan. A D gene is named only where the DNA matches it firmly. Only some rows state a clone size, as once, few, many or a class for expanded clones.

d_call j_call v_call clone_size cdr3_aa cdr3_nt
. TRBJ1-2 TRBV6-1 few CASSQRSWGYTF TGTGCCAGCAGTCAGCGCTCGTGGGGCTACACCTTC
. TRBJ2-2 TRBV24-1 . CATSDWSGELFF TGTGCCACCAGTGATTGGTCCGGGGAGCTGTTTTTT
. TRBJ1-1 TRBV6-1 . CASRVETAVGTEAFF TGTGCCAGCCGGGTAGAGACGGCGGTCGGGACTGAAGCTTTCTTT
TRBD1 TRBJ1-6 TRBV12-3/TRBV12-4 . CASSGTGSSPLHF TGTGCCAGCTCCGGGACAGGGTCTTCACCCCTCCACTTT
. TRBJ2-5 TRBV21-1 . CASRQSETQYF TGTGCCAGCAGACAATCGGAGACCCAGTACTTC
. TRBJ2-5 TRBV7-2 . CASSFEWAQYF TGTGCCAGCAGCTTCGAGTGGGCCCAGTACTTC
. TRBJ1-5 TRBV20-1 few CSARVPGGQPQHF TGCAGTGCTAGAGTGCCGGGAGGGCAGCCCCAGCATTTT
. TRBJ2-7 TRBV2 . CATGGREQYF TGTGCCACTGGGGGGCGCGAGCAGTACTTC
TRBD1 TRBJ1-5 TRBV19 . CASSRGQGYQPQHF TGTGCCAGTAGTCGGGGACAGGGGTATCAGCCCCAGCATTTT
TRBD2 TRBJ2-1 TRBV6-2/TRBV6-3 . CASRGTSGSGGEQFF TGTGCCAGCAGGGGGACTAGCGGGAGTGGGGGGGAGCAGTTCTTC
TRBD1 TRBJ2-2 TRBV27 . CASSFYRGVAGELFF TGTGCCAGCAGTTTCTACAGGGGGGTGGCCGGGGAGCTGTTTTTT
. TRBJ2-4 TRBV7-2 . CASSFGPRGSAKNIQYF TGTGCCAGCAGCTTCGGTCCGCGGGGATCAGCCAAAAACATTCAGTACTTC
TRBD1 TRBJ2-7 TRBV20-1 . CSARVVRGREQYF TGCAGTGCTAGAGTGGTCAGGGGGCGCGAGCAGTACTTC
TRBD1 TRBJ1-2 TRBV27 . CASSLRGDSLFYGYTF TGTGCCAGCAGTTTACGGGGGGACAGTCTCTTCTATGGCTACACCTTC
. TRBJ1-5 TRBV27 . CASSATRKNSNQPQHF TGTGCCAGCAGTGCCACCAGAAAGAATAGCAATCAGCCCCAGCATTTT
. TRBJ2-3 TRBV11-2 once CASSPTVLPDTQYF TGTGCCAGCAGCCCAACTGTCCTCCCCGATACGCAGTATTTT
. TRBJ1-2 TRBV30 . CAWRLQGEYGYTF TGTGCCTGGAGGCTACAGGGAGAGTATGGCTACACCTTC
. TRBJ2-1 TRBV7-6 once CASSPTLTGNEQFF TGTGCCAGCAGCCCGACACTTACGGGCAATGAGCAGTTCTTC
. TRBJ2-7 TRBV6-1 . CASSEGTWRGEQYF TGTGCCAGCAGTGAAGGAACCTGGCGGGGCGAGCAGTACTTC
. TRBJ2-7 TRBV7-2 once CASSLSGYEQYF TGTGCCAGCAGCTTATCCGGGTACGAGCAGTACTTC
. TRBJ2-7 TRBV5-4 . CASSPTSNYVEQYF TGTGCCAGCAGCCCTACTTCGAACTACGTCGAGCAGTACTTC
TRBD1 TRBJ1-5 TRBV20-1 medium-sized CSAWDRGRQPQHF TGCAGTGCTTGGGACAGGGGGAGACAGCCCCAGCATTTT
. TRBJ1-1 TRBV20-1 once CSARDPQVAFGAFF TGCAGTGCTAGAGACCCACAGGTTGCGTTTGGGGCTTTCTTT
. TRBJ1-1 TRBV20-1 . CSARFFGKGEAFF TGCAGTGCTAGATTCTTTGGGAAGGGCGAAGCTTTCTTT
TRBD2 TRBJ2-7 TRBV27 once CASSSTGTSSYEQYF TGTGCCAGCAGCTCTACCGGGACTAGCTCCTACGAGCAGTACTTC
. TRBJ2-4 TRBV6-2/TRBV6-3 . CASRANRVPAKNIQYF TGTGCCAGCAGAGCGAACAGGGTACCAGCCAAAAACATTCAGTACTTC
. TRBJ1-5 TRBV6-2/TRBV6-3 . CASSNPIRGYSNQPQHF TGTGCCAGCAGTAACCCGATACGGGGGTATAGCAATCAGCCCCAGCATTTT
. TRBJ1-1 TRBV19 . CASSGGRGPREAFF TGTGCCAGTAGTGGCGGCAGAGGTCCCCGGGAAGCTTTCTTT
TRBD1 TRBJ1-4 TRBV28 once CASSQGTGLNEKLFF TGTGCCAGCAGTCAAGGGACAGGTCTTAATGAAAAACTGTTTTTT
. TRBJ1-5 TRBV27 . CASSRGARNFQPQHF TGTGCCAGCAGTAGGGGGGCCAGGAATTTTCAGCCCCAGCATTTT
. TRBJ2-2 TRBV20-1 . CSARPGGSGELFF TGCAGTGCTAGACCCGGGGGCAGCGGGGAGCTGTTTTTT
. TRBJ1-1 TRBV6-1 . CASSPVAARDEAFF TGTGCCAGCAGTCCCGTGGCGGCCAGAGATGAAGCTTTCTTT
. TRBJ2-4 TRBV7-2 . CASSSGRLAKNIQYF TGTGCCAGCAGCTCGGGACGACTAGCCAAAAACATTCAGTACTTC
. TRBJ2-3 TRBV20-1 . CSARFSEGTDTQYF TGCAGTGCTAGGTTTAGCGAGGGCACAGATACGCAGTATTTT
. TRBJ1-5 TRBV28 . CATSRQANQPQHF TGTGCCACGTCTCGACAGGCAAATCAGCCCCAGCATTTT
. TRBJ2-1 TRBV20-1 . CSARNRVSYNEQFF TGCAGTGCTCGGAACAGGGTCTCCTACAATGAGCAGTTCTTC
. TRBJ1-1 TRBV19 . CASRTGIVGQAHYEGAFF TGTGCCAGTAGGACGGGGATCGTCGGACAAGCGCACTATGAGGGAGCTTTCTTT
. TRBJ1-3 TRBV6-5 . CASSSYISGNTIYF TGTGCCAGCAGTTCATACATTTCTGGAAACACCATATATTTT
. TRBJ1-2 TRBV15 few CATSRDRGDNYGYTF TGTGCCACCAGCAGAGATCGAGGGGATAACTATGGCTACACCTTC
. TRBJ2-3 TRBV11-3 . CASSSGDWLTTPGDTQYF TGTGCCAGCAGCTCTGGGGACTGGCTTACTACCCCGGGGGATACGCAGTATTTT
. TRBJ1-1 TRBV6-1 . CASSRGADTEAFF TGTGCCAGCAGCCGGGGAGCAGACACTGAAGCTTTCTTT
TRBD1 TRBJ1-5 TRBV20-1 . CSPVDKGGPNQPQHF TGCAGTCCCGTCGACAAAGGGGGCCCCAATCAGCCCCAGCATTTT
. TRBJ2-7 TRBV11-3 . CASSLESSRSYEQYF TGTGCCAGCAGCTTAGAGTCATCGCGCTCCTACGAGCAGTACTTC
TRBD1 TRBJ1-2 TRBV7-9 . CASNLPGQGTGYTF TGTGCCAGCAATCTCCCGGGACAGGGAACTGGCTACACCTTC
. TRBJ1-2 TRBV20-1 . CSAREGLYRAGDNGYTF TGCAGTGCTAGAGAAGGTCTGTACAGGGCAGGGGACAATGGCTACACCTTC
TRBD1 TRBJ1-6 TRBV20-1 few CSATLGTGWSPLHF TGCAGTGCTACTTTAGGGACAGGGTGGTCACCCCTCCACTTT